Each of the 4 T cell receptor beta chains below was sequenced from the same sample in a study of T-cell memory formation after mild COVID-19. MiXCR, applied by TCRdb to the 5' RACE reads, yields one record per CDR3 protein. The sample shows almost 35,000 distinct CDR3 sequences, roughly 7.2% of them seen only once. Sequencing used PBMCs or a T cell subset sorted from them (not recorded which). The receptors were gathered from a young man who had mild COVID-19 (a few samples of this study predate the infection). Cell type and time point are not known.

This clonotype rates as medium-sized. V usage is TRBV7-9 and J usage is TRBJ2-7; possibly TRBD1 or TRBD2 for D (5 bases each). The CDR3 is 13 residues long. V shed 5 bases and J shed 3 bases, with 11 bases lying between them. Germline CDR1 SEHNR, CDR2 FQNEAQ (reference sequence). The CDR3 is CASSPGQVYEQYF. CDR3 sequence (DNA): TGTGCCAGCAGCCCGGGGCAGGTCTACGAGCAGTACTTC.

The chain joins TRBV20-1 to TRBJ1-1; 7 bases are a match to TRBD1. The CDR3 has 12 amino acids. Germline V gives CDR1 DFQATT, CDR2 SNEGSKA (reference sequence). Germline trimming cut 5 bases from V and 6 bases from J; bases unmatched to any gene: 6. The CDR3, as DNA: TGCAGTGCTGGGGACAGTTCTTCTGAAGCTTTCTTT. Its translation: CSAGDSSSEAFF.

This clonotype was observed at least ten times. This rearrangement joins TRBV6-6 to TRBJ1-2; 8 bases are shared with TRBD1. Germline assignment: CDR1 MNHNY and CDR2 SVGAGI (reference sequence). This CDR3 is 12 amino acids long. J was trimmed by 8 bases and V by 5 bases; bases with no gene match: 4. The CDR3 region is CASSGQGVGYTF. The DNA of the CDR3 is TGTGCCAGCAGTGGACAGGGAGTCGGCTACACCTTC.

This clonotype was seen only once. One base away lies a much larger clone, so this may be a sequencing read error. The CDR3, as DNA: TGTGCCAGCAGTGAGGGGACCTATAATTCACCCCTCCCCTTT. It is translated as CASSEGTYNSPLPF. V gene TRBV25-1 combines with J gene TRBJ1-6; D might be TRBD1 (5 bases). Germline values: CDR1 MGHDK, CDR2 SYGVNS. The CDR3 is made up of 14 amino acids.